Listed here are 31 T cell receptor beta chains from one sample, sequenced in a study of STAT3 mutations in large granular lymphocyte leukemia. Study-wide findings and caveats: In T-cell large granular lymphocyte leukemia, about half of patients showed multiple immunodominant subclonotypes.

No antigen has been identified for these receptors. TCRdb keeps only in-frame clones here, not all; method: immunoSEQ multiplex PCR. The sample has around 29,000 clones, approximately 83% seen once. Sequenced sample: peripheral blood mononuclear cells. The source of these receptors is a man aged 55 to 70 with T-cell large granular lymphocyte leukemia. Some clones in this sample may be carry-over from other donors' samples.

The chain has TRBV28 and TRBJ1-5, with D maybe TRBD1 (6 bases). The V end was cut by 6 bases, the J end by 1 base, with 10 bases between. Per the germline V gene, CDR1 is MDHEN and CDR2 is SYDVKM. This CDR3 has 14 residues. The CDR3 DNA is TGTGCCAGCAGGGACAGTGGAAGCAATCAGCCCCAGCATTTT. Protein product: CASRDSGSNQPQHF. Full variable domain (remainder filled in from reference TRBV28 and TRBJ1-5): DVKVTQSSRYLVKRTGEKVFLECVQDMDHENMFWYRQDPGLGLRLIYFSYDVKMKEKGDIPEGYSVSREKKERFSLILESASTNQTSMYLCASRDSGSNQPQHFGDGTRLSIL.

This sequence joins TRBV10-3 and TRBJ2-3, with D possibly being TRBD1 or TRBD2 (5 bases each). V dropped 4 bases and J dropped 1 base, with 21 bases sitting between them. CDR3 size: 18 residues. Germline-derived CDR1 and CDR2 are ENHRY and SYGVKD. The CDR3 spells CAISGGLGGRARTDTQYF. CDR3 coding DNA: TGTGCCATCAGTGGAGGGTTAGGCGGCAGGGCTCGCACAGATACGCAGTATTTT.

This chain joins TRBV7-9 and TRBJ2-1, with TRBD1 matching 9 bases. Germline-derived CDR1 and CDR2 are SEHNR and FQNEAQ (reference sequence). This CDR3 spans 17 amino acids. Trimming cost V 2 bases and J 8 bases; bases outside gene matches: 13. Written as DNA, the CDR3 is TGTGCCAGCAGCTTAAAGCCAGGACAGGGGAGGGGTTATGAGCAGTTCTTC. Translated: CASSLKPGQGRGYEQFF.

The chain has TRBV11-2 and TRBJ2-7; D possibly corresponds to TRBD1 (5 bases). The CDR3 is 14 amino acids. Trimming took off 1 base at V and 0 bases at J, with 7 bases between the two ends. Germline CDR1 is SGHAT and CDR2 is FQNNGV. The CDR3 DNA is TGTGCCAGCAGCTTAGGTACAGGCTCCTACGAGCAGTACTTC. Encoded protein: CASSLGTGSYEQYF.

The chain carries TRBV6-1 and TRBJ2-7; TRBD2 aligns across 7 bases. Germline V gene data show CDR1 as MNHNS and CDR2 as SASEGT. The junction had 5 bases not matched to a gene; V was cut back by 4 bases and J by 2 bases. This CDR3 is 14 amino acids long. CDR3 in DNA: TGTGCCAGCAGTGGAAAAGGACTAGCCTACGAGCAGTACTTC. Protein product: CASSGKGLAYEQYF.

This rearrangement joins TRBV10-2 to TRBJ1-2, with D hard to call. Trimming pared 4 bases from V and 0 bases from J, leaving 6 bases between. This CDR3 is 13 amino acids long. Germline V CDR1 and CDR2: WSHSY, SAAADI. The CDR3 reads CASSGQSNYGYTF. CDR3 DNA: TGCGCCAGCAGTGGGCAGTCTAACTATGGCTACACCTTC.

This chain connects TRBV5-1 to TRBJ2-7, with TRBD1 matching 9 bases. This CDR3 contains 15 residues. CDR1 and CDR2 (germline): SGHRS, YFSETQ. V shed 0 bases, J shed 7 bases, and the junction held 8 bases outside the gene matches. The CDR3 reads CASSLATGGAWEQYF. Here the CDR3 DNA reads TGCGCCAGCAGCTTGGCCACAGGGGGCGCGTGGGAGCAGTACTTC.

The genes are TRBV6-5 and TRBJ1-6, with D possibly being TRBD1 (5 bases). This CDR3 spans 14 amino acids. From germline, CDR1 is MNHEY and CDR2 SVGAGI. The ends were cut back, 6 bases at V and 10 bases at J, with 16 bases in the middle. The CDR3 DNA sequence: TGTGCCAGCAGCCCGGGGGATGAAAAATCACCCCTCCACTTT. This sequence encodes CASSPGDEKSPLHF.

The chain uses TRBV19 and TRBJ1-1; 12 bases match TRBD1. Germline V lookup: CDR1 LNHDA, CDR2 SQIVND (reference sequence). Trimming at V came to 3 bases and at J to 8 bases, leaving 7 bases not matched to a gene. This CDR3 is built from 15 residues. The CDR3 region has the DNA TGTGCCAGTAGTATGGGGACAGGGGGCTTGGGGGAAGCTTTCTTT. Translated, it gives CASSMGTGGLGEAFF.

Written as DNA, the CDR3 is TGCAGCGTTGGGCAGAGTGACACTGAAGCTTTCTTT. This codes for CSVGQSDTEAFF. The gene calls are TRBV29-1 and TRBJ1-1; no clear D gene. V lost 4 bases to trimming and J lost 3 bases, with 9 bases between them. Germline V gene data show CDR1 as SQVTM and CDR2 as ANQGSEA. This CDR3 has 12 residues.

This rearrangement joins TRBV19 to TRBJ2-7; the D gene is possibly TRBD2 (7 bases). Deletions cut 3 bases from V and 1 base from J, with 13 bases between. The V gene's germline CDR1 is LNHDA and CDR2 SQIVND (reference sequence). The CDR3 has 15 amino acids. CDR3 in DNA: TGTGCCAGTAGTATGAGGGGGGGGGCGTCCTACGAGCAGTACTTC. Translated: CASSMRGGASYEQYF.

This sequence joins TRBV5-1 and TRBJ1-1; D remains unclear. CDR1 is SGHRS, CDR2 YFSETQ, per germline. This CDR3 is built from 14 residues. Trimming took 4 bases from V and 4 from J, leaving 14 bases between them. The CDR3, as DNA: TGCGCCAGCAGCCAAAGGGAAGTCGGCACTGAAGCTTTCTTT. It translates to CASSQREVGTEAFF.

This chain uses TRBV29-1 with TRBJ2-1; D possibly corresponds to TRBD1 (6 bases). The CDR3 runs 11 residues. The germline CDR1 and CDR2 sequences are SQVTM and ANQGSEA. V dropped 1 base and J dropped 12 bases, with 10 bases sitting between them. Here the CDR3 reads CSVEAGVGQFF. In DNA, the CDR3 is TGCAGCGTTGAAGCAGGGGTTGGGCAGTTCTTC.

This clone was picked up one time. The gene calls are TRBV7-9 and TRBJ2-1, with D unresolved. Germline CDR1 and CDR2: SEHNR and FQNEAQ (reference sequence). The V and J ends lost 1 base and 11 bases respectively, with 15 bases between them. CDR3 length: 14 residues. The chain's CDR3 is CASSLEEVRRQQFF. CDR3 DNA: TGTGCCAGCAGCTTAGAAGAGGTACGCCGCCAGCAGTTCTTC.

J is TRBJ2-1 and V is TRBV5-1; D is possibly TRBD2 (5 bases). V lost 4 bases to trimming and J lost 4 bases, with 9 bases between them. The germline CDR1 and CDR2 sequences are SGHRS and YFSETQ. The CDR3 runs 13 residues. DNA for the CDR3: TGCGCCAGCAGCGGCGGACTGTACAATGAGCAGTTCTTC. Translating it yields CASSGGLYNEQFF.

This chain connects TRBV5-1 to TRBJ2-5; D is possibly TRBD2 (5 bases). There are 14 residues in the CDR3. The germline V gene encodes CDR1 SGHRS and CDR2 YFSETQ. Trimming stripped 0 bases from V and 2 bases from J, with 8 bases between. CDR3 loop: CASSLGSGQETQYF. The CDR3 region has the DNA TGCGCCAGCAGCTTGGGTTCGGGGCAAGAGACCCAGTACTTC.

The CDR3 nucleotides are TGTGCCAGCAGCCAAGGCAGGGGCTGGGACTATGGCTACACCTTC. Its translation is CASSQGRGWDYGYTF. The chain combines TRBV4-2 with TRBJ1-2, with D tentatively TRBD1 (6 bases). The ends were cut back, 1 base at V and 3 bases at J, with 12 bases in the middle. Germline loops: CDR1 LGHNA, CDR2 YNFKEQ. The CDR3 is made up of 15 amino acids.

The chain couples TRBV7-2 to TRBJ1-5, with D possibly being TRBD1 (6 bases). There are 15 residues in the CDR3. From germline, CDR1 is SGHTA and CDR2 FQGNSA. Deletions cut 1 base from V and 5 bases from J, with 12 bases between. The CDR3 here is CASSLGTAPYQPQHF. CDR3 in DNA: TGTGCCAGCAGCTTAGGGACAGCACCTTATCAGCCCCAGCATTTT.

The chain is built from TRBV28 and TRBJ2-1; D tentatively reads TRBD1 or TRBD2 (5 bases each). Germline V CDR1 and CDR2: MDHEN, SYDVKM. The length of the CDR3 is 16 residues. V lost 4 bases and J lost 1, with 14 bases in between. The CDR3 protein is CASSSLGVGSYNEQFF. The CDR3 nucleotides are TGTGCCAGCAGTTCCTTGGGGGTTGGGTCCTACAATGAGCAGTTCTTC.

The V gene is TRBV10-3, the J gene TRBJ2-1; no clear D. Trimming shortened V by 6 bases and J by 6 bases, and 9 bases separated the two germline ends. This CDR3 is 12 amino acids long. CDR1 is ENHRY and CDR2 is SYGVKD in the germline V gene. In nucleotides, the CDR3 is TGTGCCATCAGGGATGCCATCAATGAGCAGTTCTTC. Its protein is CAIRDAINEQFF.

The CDR3 DNA sequence: TGTGCCAGCAGTCTCGACCTCCCGGAGACCCAGTACTTC. Its protein is CASSLDLPETQYF. V gene TRBV5-4 combines with J gene TRBJ2-5; D not certain. From germline, CDR1 is SGHNT and CDR2 YYREEE (reference sequence). The CDR3 is made up of 13 amino acids. V lost 5 bases, J lost 5 bases, and 13 bases lay in between.

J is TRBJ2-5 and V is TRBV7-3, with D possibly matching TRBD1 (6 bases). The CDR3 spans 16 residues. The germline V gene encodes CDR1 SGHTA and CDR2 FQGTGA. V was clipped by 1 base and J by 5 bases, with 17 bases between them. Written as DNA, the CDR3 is TGTGCCAGCAGCTTAAGGGCCCAGGGGTTGGGGGAGACCCAGTACTTC. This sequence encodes CASSLRAQGLGETQYF.

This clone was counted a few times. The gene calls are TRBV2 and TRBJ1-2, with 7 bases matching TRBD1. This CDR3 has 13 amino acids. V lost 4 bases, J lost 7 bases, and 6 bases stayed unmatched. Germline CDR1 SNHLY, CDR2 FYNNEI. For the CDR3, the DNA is TGTGCCAGCAGTGTGGACAGGTGGAGTGGCTACACCTTC. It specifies CASSVDRWSGYTF. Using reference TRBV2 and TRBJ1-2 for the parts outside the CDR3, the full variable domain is EPEVTQTPSHQVTQMGQEVILRCVPISNHLYFYWYRQILGQKVEFLVSFYNNEISEKSEIFDDQFSVERPDGSNFTLKIRSTKLEDSAMYFCASSVDRWSGYTFGSGTRLTVV.

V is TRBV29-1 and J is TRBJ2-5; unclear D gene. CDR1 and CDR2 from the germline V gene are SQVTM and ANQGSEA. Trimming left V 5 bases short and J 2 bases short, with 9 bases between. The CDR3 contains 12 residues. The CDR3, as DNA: TGCAGCGTTCAACAGCAACAAGAGACCCAGTACTTC. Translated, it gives CSVQQQQETQYF.

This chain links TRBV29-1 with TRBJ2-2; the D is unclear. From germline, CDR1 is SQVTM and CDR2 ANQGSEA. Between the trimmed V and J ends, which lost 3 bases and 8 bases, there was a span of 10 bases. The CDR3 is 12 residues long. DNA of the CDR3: TGCAGCGTTGACATTTTTGATGGGGAGCTGTTTTTT. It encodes CSVDIFDGELFF.

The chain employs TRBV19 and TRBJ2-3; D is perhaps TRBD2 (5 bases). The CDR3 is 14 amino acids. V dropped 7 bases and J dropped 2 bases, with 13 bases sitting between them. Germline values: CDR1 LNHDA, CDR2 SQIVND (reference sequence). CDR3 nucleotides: TGTGCCAGTAATCTCGGGATCACCACAGATACGCAGTATTTT. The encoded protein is CASNLGITTDTQYF. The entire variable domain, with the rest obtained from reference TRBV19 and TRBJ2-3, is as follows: DGGITQSPKYLFRKEGQNVTLSCEQNLNHDAMYWYRQDPGQGLRLIYYSQIVNDFQKGDIAEGYSVSREKKESFPLTVTSAQKNPTAFYLCASNLGITTDTQYFGPGTRLTVL.

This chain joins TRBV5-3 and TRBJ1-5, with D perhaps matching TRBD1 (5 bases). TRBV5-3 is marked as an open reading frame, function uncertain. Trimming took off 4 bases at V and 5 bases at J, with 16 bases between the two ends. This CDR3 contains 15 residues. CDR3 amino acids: CARSPAGGSDQPQHF. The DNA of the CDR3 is TGTGCCAGAAGCCCTGCGGGGGGGTCCGATCAGCCCCAGCATTTT.

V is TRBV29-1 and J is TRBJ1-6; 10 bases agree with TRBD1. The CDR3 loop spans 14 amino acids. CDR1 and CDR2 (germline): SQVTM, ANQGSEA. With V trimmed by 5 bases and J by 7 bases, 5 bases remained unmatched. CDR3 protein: CSVRTGGRNSPLHF. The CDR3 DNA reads TGCAGCGTTCGGACAGGGGGACGGAATTCACCCCTCCACTTT.

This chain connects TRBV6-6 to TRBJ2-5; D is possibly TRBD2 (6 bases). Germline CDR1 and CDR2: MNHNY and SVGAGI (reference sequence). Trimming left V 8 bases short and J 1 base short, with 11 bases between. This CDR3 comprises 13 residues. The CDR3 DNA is TGTGCCAGCCTTAGGGAGGCCCAAGAGACCCAGTACTTC. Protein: CASLREAQETQYF.

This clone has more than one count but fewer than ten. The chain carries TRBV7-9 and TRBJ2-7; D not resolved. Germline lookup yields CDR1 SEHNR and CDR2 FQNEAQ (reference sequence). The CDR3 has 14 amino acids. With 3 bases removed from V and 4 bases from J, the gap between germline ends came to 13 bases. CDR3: CASSFSGKLYEQYF. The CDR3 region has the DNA TGTGCCAGCAGCTTTTCAGGAAAATTGTACGAGCAGTACTTC.

CDR3 bases: TGTGCCAGCAGTTCGCCCCCGGACCCAGGGGGTGGCTACACCTTC. As protein: CASSSPPDPGGGYTF. The chain joins TRBV6-6 to TRBJ1-2, with TRBD1 matching 7 bases. The CDR3 is 15 residues long. CDR1 MNHNY and CDR2 SVGAGI come from the germline V gene (reference sequence). Germline trimming cut 4 bases from V and 7 bases from J; bases unmatched to any gene: 12.